Shown below are 19 T cell receptor beta chains from a single sample sequenced in a study of blood T cell repertoires in COVID-19. TCRdb keeps only in-frame clones here, not all; method: immunoSEQ multiplex PCR. The table lists around 140,000 clones, 81% of them singletons. The sequenced sample consisted of peripheral blood. These receptors all stem from a woman in her sixties with active or convalescent COVID-19.

The chain joins TRBV6-5 to TRBJ1-2; 7 bases are a match to TRBD1. The CDR3 consists of 15 residues. Germline CDR1 reads MNHEY; CDR2 reads SVGAGI. The junction had 9 bases not matched to a gene; V was cut back by 0 bases and J by 8 bases. CDR3 protein: CASSYSWDSLSGYTF. CDR3 bases: TGTGCCAGCAGTTACTCGTGGGACAGCCTCTCCGGCTACACCTTC.

The chain links TRBV5-1 to TRBJ2-7; 8 bases agree with TRBD1. The CDR3 totals 14 residues. Germline CDR1 and CDR2: SGHRS and YFSETQ. Unmatched junction bases numbered 5, after V lost 4 bases and J lost 2 bases. CDR3: CASSPGQGPYEQYV. The CDR3 DNA is TGCGCCAGCAGCCCCGGACAGGGACCCTACGAGCAGTACGTC.

V usage is TRBV27 and J usage is TRBJ1-2, with 8 bases identical to TRBD1. Trimming removed 5 bases from V and 7 bases from J; junction bases left unmatched: 18. The germline V gene encodes CDR1 MNHEY and CDR2 SMNVEV (reference sequence). This CDR3 is built from 17 residues. CDR3 sequence: CASSATLSRGQQGGYTF. CDR3 sequence (DNA): TGTGCCAGCAGTGCGACTCTTAGCAGGGGGCAGCAGGGTGGCTACACCTTC.

This clone was seen once. The genes are TRBV27 and TRBJ1-2; D uncertain. CDR1 and CDR2 from the germline V gene are MNHEY and SMNVEV (reference sequence). CDR3 length: 13 amino acids. Trimming removed 3 bases at V and 1 base at J, with 6 bases between. The CDR3 reads CASSFLSNYGYTF. The DNA of the CDR3 is TGTGCCAGCAGTTTCCTCAGTAACTATGGCTACACCTTC.

The V gene is TRBV12-3 or TRBV12-4, the J gene TRBJ1-5; no definite D call. The ends were cut back, 1 base at V and 7 bases at J, with 8 bases in the middle. The CDR3 is 13 residues long. CDR3 protein: CASSLGSWQPQHF. DNA of the CDR3: TGTGCCAGCAGTTTAGGGAGCTGGCAGCCCCAGCATTTT.

The chain combines TRBV4-2 with TRBJ2-1; TRBD2 matches 11 bases. The CDR3 runs to 16 residues. The germline V gene has CDR1 LGHNA and CDR2 YNFKEQ. Trimming at V came to 1 base and at J to 6 bases, leaving 5 bases not matched to a gene. In DNA form, the CDR3 reads TGTGCCAGCAGCCAAGTTAGTCTAGCGGGAGGCAATGAGCAGTTCTTC. This encodes CASSQVSLAGGNEQFF.

V usage is TRBV29-1 and J usage is TRBJ1-1; D is undetermined. CDR1 is SQVTM and CDR2 is ANQGSEA in the germline V gene. The CDR3 runs 11 residues. The ends were cut back, 8 bases at V and 1 base at J, with 8 bases in the middle. CDR3 sequence: CSMGQNTEAFF. In nucleotides, the CDR3 is TGCAGCATGGGCCAGAACACTGAAGCTTTCTTT.

This clone was seen once. V gene TRBV3-1 (or the pseudogene TRBV3-2) combines with J gene TRBJ1-2, with unresolved D. The CDR3 contains 15 residues. V was cut by 0 bases and J by 6 bases, with 14 bases left in between. The V gene's germline CDR1 is LGHDT and CDR2 YNNKEL (reference sequence). The CDR3 sequence is CASSQDFRGRHGYTF. CDR3 sequence (DNA): TGTGCCAGCAGCCAAGATTTCCGGGGTCGGCATGGCTACACCTTC.

The rearrangement uses TRBV27 and TRBJ2-7; 8 nucleotides agree with TRBD2. The CDR3 covers 13 residues. The V segment lost 3 bases and the J segment 4 bases; nucleotides outside the gene matches: 2. Germline V gives CDR1 MNHEY, CDR2 SMNVEV (reference sequence). CDR3 nucleotide sequence: TGTGCCAGCAGTTTGCGGGAGGATTACGAGCAGTACTTC. Protein sequence: CASSLREDYEQYF.

This chain uses TRBV7-2 with TRBJ1-1; 7 nucleotides match TRBD1. V trimming: 1 base; J trimming: 0 bases; junction bases outside the gene matches: 5. Germline CDR1 SGHTA, CDR2 FQGNSA. This CDR3 comprises 16 residues. The CDR3 spells CASSLGVGQLNTEAFF. The CDR3 nucleotides are TGTGCCAGCAGCTTAGGGGTGGGACAGCTGAACACTGAAGCTTTCTTT. Full variable domain (rest looked up from reference TRBV7-2 and TRBJ1-1): GAGVSQSPSNKVTEKGKDVELRCDPISGHTALYWYRQSLGQGLEFLIYFQGNSAPDKSGLPSDRFSAERTGGSVSTLTIQRTQQEDSAVYLCASSLGVGQLNTEAFFGQGTRLTVV.

This chain joins TRBV5-1 and TRBJ1-4; D perhaps matches TRBD1 (6 bases). This CDR3 region has 14 residues. V lost 1 base and J lost 8, with 12 bases in between. CDR1 SGHRS and CDR2 YFSETQ come from the germline V gene. CDR3 sequence (DNA): TGCGCCAGCAGCTTGAACGGGGGGCTAGAAAAACTGTTTTTT. This sequence encodes CASSLNGGLEKLFF.

This clone has more than one count but fewer than ten. This chain joins TRBV7-2 and TRBJ2-2; D perhaps matches TRBD1 (6 bases). Germline V gene data show CDR1 as SGHTA and CDR2 as FQGNSA. Trimming left V 5 bases short and J 7 bases short, with 17 bases between. The CDR3 has 15 amino acids. CDR3 loop: CASSQRGTTGGELFF. CDR3 sequence (DNA): TGTGCCAGCAGCCAGAGGGGGACAACAGGCGGGGAGCTGTTTTTT.

The rearrangement uses TRBV5-1 and TRBJ1-6; TRBD1 matches at 10 bases. Germline V gives CDR1 SGHRS, CDR2 YFSETQ. With V trimmed by 0 bases and J by 9 bases, 3 bases remained unmatched. The length of the CDR3 is 15 residues. The CDR3, as DNA: TGCGCCAGCAGCTTGGTTGGGACAGGGGCTTCACCCCTCCACTTT. This codes for CASSLVGTGASPLHF.

The gene calls are TRBV18 and TRBJ1-1; D unclear. The germline V gene encodes CDR1 KGHSH and CDR2 LQKENI. This CDR3 is 15 amino acids long. The V and J ends lost 0 bases and 1 base respectively, with 9 bases between them. As DNA, the CDR3 is TGTGCCAGCTCACCACCTGGCGGCGGGAACACTGAAGCTTTCTTT. Its protein is CASSPPGGGNTEAFF.

This chain joins TRBV4-1 and TRBJ2-3; TRBD2 aligns across 7 bases. CDR1 and CDR2 (germline): MGHRA, YSYEKL. The junction had 6 bases not matched to a gene; V was cut back by 6 bases and J by 3 bases. The length of the CDR3 is 14 residues. The CDR3 DNA is TGCGCCAGCAGTAGTCTAGCGGAAACAGATACGCAGTATTTT. This translates into CASSSLAETDTQYF.

Only a few counts were recorded for this clone. This chain links TRBV28 with TRBJ1-4; D might be TRBD1 (5 bases). Trimming pared 4 bases from V and 10 bases from J, leaving 22 bases between. This CDR3 spans 16 amino acids. Germline CDR1 and CDR2: MDHEN and SYDVKM. DNA of the CDR3: TGTGCCAGCAGTTCCCCAAAGGGGCCCCGGAGTCTAAAACTGTTTTTT. Translating gives CASSSPKGPRSLKLFF.

V and J are TRBV28 and TRBJ2-2; 12 nucleotides match TRBD2. The CDR3 has 20 residues. J gave up 3 bases and V 8 bases, and 19 bases lay outside the gene matches. Germline loops: CDR1 MDHEN, CDR2 SYDVKM. The CDR3 DNA reads as TGTGCCAGCCAACTTTTCTCCGGGTCTAGCGGGAGGGGAGACACCGGGGAGCTGTTTTTT. Protein sequence: CASQLFSGSSGRGDTGELFF. Looking up the rest from reference TRBV28 and TRBJ2-2 gives the full variable domain: DVKVTQSSRYLVKRTGEKVFLECVQDMDHENMFWYRQDPGLGLRLIYFSYDVKMKEKGDIPEGYSVSREKKERFSLILESASTNQTSMYLCASQLFSGSSGRGDTGELFFGEGSRLTVL.

The chain has TRBV4-2 and TRBJ2-2; D possibly corresponds to TRBD2 (6 bases). This CDR3 is 13 amino acids long. Germline V gene lookup returns CDR1 LGHNA and CDR2 YNFKEQ. Trimming pared 6 bases from V and 7 bases from J, leaving 12 bases between. The DNA for the CDR3 is TGTGCCAGCAGGCAACTAGCTGGCGGGGAGCTGTTTTTT. Amino acids: CASRQLAGGELFF.

The V gene is TRBV9, the J gene TRBJ1-5; 8 bases are a match to TRBD1. The J segment lost 5 bases and the V segment lost 3 bases, leaving 4 bases of the junction unmatched. The CDR3 covers 14 residues. The germline gives CDR1 SGDLS, CDR2 YYNGEE. This chain's CDR3 is CASSAGTGHQPQHF. For the CDR3, the DNA is TGTGCCAGCAGCGCAGGGACAGGCCATCAGCCCCAGCATTTT.